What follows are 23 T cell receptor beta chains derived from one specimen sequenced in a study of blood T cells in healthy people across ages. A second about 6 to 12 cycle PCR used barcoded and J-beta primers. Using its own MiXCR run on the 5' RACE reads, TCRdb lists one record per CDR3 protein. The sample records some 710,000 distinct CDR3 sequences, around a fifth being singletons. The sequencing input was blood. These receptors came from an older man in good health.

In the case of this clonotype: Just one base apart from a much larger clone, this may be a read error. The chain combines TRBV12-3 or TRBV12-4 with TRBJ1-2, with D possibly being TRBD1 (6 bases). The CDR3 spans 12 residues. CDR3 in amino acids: CAGSLGGYGYTF. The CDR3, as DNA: TGTGCCGGCAGTCTAGGGGGCTATGGCTACACCTTC.

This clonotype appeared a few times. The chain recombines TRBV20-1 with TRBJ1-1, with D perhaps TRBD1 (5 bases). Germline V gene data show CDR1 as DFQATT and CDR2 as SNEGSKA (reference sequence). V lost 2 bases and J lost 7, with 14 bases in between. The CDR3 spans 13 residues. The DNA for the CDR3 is TGCAGTGCTAGACCCTACAGGCCCCATGAAGCTTTCTTT. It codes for CSARPYRPHEAFF.

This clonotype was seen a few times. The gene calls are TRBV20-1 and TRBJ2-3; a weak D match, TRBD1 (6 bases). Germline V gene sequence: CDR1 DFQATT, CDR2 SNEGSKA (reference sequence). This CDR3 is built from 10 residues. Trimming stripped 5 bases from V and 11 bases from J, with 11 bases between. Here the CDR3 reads CSAEQGQQYF. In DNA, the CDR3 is TGCAGTGCTGAACAGGGTCAGCAGTATTTT.

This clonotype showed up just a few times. CDR3 DNA: TGCAGTGCTAGCCCCCTAGGTGTCTTAGCAGATACGCAGTATTTT. This encodes CSASPLGVLADTQYF. This chain uses TRBV20-1 with TRBJ2-3; no definite D call. Trimming took 3 bases from V and 4 from J, leaving 17 bases between them. The CDR3 is made up of 15 amino acids. Germline V lookup: CDR1 DFQATT, CDR2 SNEGSKA (reference sequence).

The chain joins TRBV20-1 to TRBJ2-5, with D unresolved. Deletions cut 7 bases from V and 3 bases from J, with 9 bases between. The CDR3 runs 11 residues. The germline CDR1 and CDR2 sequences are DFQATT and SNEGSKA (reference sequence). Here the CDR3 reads CSGGPEETQYF. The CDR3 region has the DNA TGCAGTGGTGGGCCTGAAGAGACCCAGTACTTC.

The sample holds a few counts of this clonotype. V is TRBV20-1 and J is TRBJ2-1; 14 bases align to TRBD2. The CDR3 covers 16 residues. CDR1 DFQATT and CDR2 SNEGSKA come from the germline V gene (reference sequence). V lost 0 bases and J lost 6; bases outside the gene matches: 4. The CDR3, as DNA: TGCAGTGCTAGAGAAAGGACTAGCGGGAGGTTCAATGAGCAGTTCTTC. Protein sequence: CSARERTSGRFNEQFF.

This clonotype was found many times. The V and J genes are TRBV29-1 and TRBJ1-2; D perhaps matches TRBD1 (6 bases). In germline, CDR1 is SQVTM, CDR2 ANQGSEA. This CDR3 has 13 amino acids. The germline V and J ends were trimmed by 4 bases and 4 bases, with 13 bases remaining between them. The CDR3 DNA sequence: TGCAGCGTTGCGCTAGACAGGACCTATGGCTACACCTTC. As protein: CSVALDRTYGYTF.

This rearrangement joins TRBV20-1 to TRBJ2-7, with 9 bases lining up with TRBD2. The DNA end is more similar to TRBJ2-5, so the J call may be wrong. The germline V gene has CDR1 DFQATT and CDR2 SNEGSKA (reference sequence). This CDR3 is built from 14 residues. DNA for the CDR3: TGCAGTGCTAACCTACTAGCGGGCCTTGAGACCCAGTACTTC. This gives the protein CSANLLAGLETQYF.

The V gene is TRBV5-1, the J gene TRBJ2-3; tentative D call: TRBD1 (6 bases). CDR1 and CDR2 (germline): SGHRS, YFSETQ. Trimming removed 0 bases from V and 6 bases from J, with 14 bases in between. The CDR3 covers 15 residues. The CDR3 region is CASSLVPGQLDTQYF. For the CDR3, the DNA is TGCGCCAGCAGCTTGGTTCCAGGACAGTTGGATACGCAGTATTTT.

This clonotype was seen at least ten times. The DNA of the CDR3 is TGCGCCAGCAGCTTGGCCCCCGGGACTCAATACAATGAGCAGTTCTTC. This sequence encodes CASSLAPGTQYNEQFF. J is TRBJ2-1 and V is TRBV5-1; D is possibly TRBD2 (6 bases). The germline gives CDR1 SGHRS, CDR2 YFSETQ. Trimming took 0 bases from V and 4 from J, leaving 14 bases between them. This CDR3 has 16 amino acids.

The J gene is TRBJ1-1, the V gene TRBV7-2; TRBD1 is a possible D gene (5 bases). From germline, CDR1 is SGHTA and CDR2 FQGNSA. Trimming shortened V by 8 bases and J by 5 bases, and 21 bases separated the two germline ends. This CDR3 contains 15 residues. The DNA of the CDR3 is TGTGCCAGCTTACAAGGGGCGTTGAAGGGAACTGAAGCTTTCTTT. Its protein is CASLQGALKGTEAFF.

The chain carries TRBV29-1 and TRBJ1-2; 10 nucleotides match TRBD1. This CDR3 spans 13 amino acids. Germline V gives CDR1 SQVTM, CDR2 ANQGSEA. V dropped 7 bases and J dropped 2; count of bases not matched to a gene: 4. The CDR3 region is CSAWGQGNYGYTF. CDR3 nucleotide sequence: TGCAGCGCCTGGGGACAGGGGAACTATGGCTACACCTTC.

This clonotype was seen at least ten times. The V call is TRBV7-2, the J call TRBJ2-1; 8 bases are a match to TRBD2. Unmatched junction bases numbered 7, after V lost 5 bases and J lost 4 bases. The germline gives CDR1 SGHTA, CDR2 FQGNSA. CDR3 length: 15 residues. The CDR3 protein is CASSVSGTAYNEQFF. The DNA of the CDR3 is TGTGCCAGCAGCGTTAGCGGGACCGCATACAATGAGCAGTTCTTC.

The CDR3 nucleotides are TGTGCCACCAGTGCGACGGTAGGGATTTTAGATACGCAGTATTTT. It encodes CATSATVGILDTQYF. V usage is TRBV24-1 and J usage is TRBJ2-3; D remains unclear. Germline lookup yields CDR1 KGHDR and CDR2 SFDVKD. The length of the CDR3 is 15 residues. V was clipped by 5 bases and J by 5 bases, with 16 bases between them.

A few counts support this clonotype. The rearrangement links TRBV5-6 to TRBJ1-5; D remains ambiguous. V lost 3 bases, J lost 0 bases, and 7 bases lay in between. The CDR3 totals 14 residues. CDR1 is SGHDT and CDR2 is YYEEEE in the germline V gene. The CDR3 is CASSSGLSNQPQHF. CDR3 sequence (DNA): TGTGCCAGCAGCTCTGGCCTTAGCAATCAGCCCCAGCATTTT.

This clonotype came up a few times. The CDR3 DNA reads TGTGCCAGCAGCGTCGGTGGGGCAGCGGAAGGCTACACCTTC. As protein: CASSVGGAAEGYTF. J is TRBJ1-2 and V is TRBV9; tentatively, D is TRBD1 (5 bases). V dropped 2 bases and J dropped 8 bases, with 16 bases sitting between them. The CDR3 has 14 residues. Germline loops: CDR1 SGDLS, CDR2 YYNGEE.

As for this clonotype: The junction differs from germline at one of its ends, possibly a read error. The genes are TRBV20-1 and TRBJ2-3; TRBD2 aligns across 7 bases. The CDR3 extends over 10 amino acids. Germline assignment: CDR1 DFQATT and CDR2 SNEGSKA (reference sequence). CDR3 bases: TGTGCCGGGGGGAGAGATACGCAGTATTTT. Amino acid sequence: CAGGRDTQYF.

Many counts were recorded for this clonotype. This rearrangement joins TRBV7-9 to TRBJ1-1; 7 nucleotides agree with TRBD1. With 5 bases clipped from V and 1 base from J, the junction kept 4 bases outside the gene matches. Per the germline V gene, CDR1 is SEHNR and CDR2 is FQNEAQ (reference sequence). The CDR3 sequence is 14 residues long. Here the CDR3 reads CASSEGQWNTEAFF. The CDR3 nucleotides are TGTGCCAGCAGCGAGGGACAGTGGAACACTGAAGCTTTCTTT.

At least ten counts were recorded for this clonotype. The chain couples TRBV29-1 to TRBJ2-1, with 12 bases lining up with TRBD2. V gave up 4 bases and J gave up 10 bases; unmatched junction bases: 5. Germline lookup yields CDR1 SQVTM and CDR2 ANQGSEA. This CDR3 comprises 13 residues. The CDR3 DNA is TGCAGCGTTGCGACTAGCGGGGGTCGCGAGCAGTTCTTC. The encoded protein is CSVATSGGREQFF.

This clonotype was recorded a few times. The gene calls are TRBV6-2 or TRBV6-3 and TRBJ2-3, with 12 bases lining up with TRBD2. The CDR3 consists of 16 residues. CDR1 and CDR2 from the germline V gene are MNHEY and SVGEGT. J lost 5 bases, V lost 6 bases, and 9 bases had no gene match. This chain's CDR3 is CASRPTSGRYGDTQYF. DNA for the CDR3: TGTGCCAGCAGGCCGACTAGCGGGAGATATGGAGATACGCAGTATTTT.

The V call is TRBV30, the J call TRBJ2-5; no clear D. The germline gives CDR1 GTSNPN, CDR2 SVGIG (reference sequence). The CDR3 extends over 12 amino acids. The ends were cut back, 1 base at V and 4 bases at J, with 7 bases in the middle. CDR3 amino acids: CAWSGFGETQYF. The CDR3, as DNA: TGTGCCTGGAGTGGGTTCGGAGAGACCCAGTACTTC.

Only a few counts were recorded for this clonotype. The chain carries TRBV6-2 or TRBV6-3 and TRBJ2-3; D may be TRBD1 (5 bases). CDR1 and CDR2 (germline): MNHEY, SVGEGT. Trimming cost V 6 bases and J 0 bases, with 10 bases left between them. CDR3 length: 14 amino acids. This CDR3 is CASRQVLSTDTQYF. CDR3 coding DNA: TGTGCCAGCAGACAGGTCTTGAGCACAGATACGCAGTATTTT.

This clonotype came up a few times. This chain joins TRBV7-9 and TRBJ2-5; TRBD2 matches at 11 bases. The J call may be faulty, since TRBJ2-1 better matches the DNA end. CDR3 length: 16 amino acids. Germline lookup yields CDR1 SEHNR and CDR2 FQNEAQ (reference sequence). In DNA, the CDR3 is TGTGCCAGCAGCTTATCAGCACTAGCGGGAGTGGTTGAGCAGTTCTTC. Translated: CASSLSALAGVVEQFF.